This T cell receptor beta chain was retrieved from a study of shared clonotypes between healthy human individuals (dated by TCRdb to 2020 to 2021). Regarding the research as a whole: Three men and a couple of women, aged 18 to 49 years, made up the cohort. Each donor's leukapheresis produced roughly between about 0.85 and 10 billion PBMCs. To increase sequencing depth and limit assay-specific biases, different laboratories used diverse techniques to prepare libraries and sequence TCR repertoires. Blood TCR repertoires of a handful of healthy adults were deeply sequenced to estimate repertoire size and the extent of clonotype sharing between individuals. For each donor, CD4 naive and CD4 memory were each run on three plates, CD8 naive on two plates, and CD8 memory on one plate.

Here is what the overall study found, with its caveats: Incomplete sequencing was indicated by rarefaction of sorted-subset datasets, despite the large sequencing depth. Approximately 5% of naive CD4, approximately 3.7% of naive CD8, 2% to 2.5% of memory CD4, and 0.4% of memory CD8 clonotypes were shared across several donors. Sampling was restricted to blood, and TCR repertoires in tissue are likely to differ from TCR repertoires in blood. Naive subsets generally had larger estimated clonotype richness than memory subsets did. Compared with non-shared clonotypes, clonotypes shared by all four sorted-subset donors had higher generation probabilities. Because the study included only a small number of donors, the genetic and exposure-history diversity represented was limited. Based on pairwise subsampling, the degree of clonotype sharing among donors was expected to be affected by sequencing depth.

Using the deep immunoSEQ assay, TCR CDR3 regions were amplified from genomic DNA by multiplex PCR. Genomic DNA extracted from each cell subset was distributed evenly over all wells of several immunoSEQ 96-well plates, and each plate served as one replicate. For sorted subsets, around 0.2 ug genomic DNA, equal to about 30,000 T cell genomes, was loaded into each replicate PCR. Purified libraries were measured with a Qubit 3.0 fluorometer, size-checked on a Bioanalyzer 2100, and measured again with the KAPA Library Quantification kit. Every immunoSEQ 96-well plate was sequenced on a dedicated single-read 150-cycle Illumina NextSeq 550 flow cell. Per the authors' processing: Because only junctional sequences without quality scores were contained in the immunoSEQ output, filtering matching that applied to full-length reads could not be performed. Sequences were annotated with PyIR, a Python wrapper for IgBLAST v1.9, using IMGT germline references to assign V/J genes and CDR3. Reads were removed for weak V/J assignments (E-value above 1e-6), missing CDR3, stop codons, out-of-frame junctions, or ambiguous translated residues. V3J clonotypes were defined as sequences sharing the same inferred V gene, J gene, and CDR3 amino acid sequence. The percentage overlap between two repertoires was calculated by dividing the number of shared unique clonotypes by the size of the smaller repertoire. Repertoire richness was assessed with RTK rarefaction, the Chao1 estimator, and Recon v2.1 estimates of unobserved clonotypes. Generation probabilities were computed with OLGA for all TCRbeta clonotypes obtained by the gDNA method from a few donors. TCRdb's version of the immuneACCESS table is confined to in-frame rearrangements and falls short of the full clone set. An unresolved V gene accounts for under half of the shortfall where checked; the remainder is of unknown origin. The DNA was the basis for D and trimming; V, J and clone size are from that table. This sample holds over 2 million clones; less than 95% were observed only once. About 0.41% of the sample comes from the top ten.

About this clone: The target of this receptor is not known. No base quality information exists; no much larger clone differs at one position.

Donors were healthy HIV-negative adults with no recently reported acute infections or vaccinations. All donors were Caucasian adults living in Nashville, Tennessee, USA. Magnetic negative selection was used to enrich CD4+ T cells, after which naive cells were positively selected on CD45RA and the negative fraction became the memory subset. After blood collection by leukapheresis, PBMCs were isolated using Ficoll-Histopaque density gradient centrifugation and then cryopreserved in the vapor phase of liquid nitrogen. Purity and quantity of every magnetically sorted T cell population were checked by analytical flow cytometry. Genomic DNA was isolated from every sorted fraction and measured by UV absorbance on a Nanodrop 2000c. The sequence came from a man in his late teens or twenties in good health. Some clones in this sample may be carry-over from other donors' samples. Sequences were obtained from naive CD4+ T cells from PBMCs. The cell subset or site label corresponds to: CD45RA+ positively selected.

The DNA reads TGTGCCAGCAGCTCCCCAGCGGCGGATGCCACAGGTCTTGGCGAAAAACTGTTTTTT. Its coded protein is CASSSPAADATGLGEKLFF. The V and J genes are TRBV7-9 and TRBJ1-4, and the D gene may be TRBD1, 5 bases matching. The germline V gene (reference sequence) sets CDR1 to SEHNR and CDR2 to FQNEAQ. The CDR3 spans 19 residues, from the cysteine through the phenylalanine. Only the CDR3 DNA stays, 57 bases, in frame from base 1. V is shortened by 4 bases, J by 8 bases, and the region joining them spans 29 bases.